Presented here are 23 T cell receptor beta chains from one specimen sequenced in a study of CD8 T cells in ankylosing spondylitis. Whole-study results and caveats: Blood of patients with ankylosing spondylitis appeared to be characterized by a TCR beta motif of eight highly homologous variants.

In TCRdb, the 5' RACE reads were re-called with MiXCR into one record per CDR3 protein. The sample yields some 800,000 distinct CDR3 sequences, over 9.5% seen once. Antigen specificity for these receptors is unknown. The specimen sequenced was blood, either unsorted or a sorted T cell fraction (not recorded which). These receptors were taken from a male donor with ankylosing spondylitis.

This clonotype has just a few counts. V usage is TRBV16 and J usage is TRBJ2-5; TRBD2 matches at 9 bases. This CDR3 is 15 amino acids long. Germline V gene lookup returns CDR1 KGHSY and CDR2 FQNENV. The V gene end was trimmed by 2 bases and the J gene end by 5 bases; junction bases not matched to a gene: 6. CDR3 amino acids: CASSQLAGLSETQYF. The DNA of the CDR3 is TGTGCCAGCAGCCAACTAGCGGGGTTATCGGAGACCCAGTACTTC.

This chain links TRBV29-1 with TRBJ1-1; the D gene is possibly TRBD1 (6 bases). CDR1 SQVTM and CDR2 ANQGSEA come from the germline V gene. Trimming left V 8 bases short and J 3 bases short, with 19 bases between. The CDR3 has 14 amino acids. The DNA for the CDR3 is TGCAGCACTCGGAAGGGGGACGGGGACACTGAAGCTTTCTTT. Translation gives CSTRKGDGDTEAFF.

The genes are TRBV20-1 and TRBJ1-3, with a weak D call TRBD1 (6 bases). Germline V gene lookup returns CDR1 DFQATT and CDR2 SNEGSKA (reference sequence). V lost 1 base and J 4 bases, leaving 14 bases between the germline ends. This CDR3 has 15 amino acids. CDR3 sequence reads: CSARVSQGPGNTIYF. The CDR3 DNA sequence: TGCAGTGCTAGAGTATCACAGGGTCCCGGAAACACCATATATTTT.

This clonotype was counted at least ten times. This chain joins TRBV3-1 and TRBJ1-2; the D gene is possibly TRBD1 (6 bases). CDR1 is LGHDT and CDR2 is YNNKEL in the germline V gene (reference sequence). CDR3 length: 13 residues. V gave up 2 bases and J gave up 6 bases, with 10 bases separating them. The CDR3 sequence is CASSQRGSDGYTF. The CDR3 DNA follows: TGTGCCAGCAGCCAAAGGGGGTCGGATGGCTACACCTTC.

The rearrangement joins TRBV7-2 to TRBJ2-3; D possibly corresponds to TRBD2 (6 bases). V lost 6 bases and J 3 bases, leaving 13 bases between the germline ends. The CDR3 runs 14 residues. Germline CDR1 SGHTA, CDR2 FQGNSA. The CDR3 reads CASSRLGRTDTQYF. Written as DNA, the CDR3 is TGTGCCAGCAGTCGACTAGGGAGGACAGATACGCAGTATTTT.

This clonotype was picked up a small number of times. J is TRBJ2-7 and V is TRBV4-2, with D perhaps matching TRBD2 (6 bases). Trimming left V 4 bases short and J 1 base short, with 14 bases between. The length of the CDR3 is 15 residues. The germline CDR1 and CDR2 sequences are LGHNA and YNFKEQ. The CDR3 coding sequence is TGTGCCAGCAGCCCCCGAGAGGGAGGATCCTACGAGCAGTACTTC. Translating gives CASSPREGGSYEQYF.

This clonotype was observed a few times. This chain connects TRBV7-2 to TRBJ1-1, with TRBD1 identical over 7 bases. The junction had 6 bases not matched to a gene; V was cut back by 6 bases and J by 2 bases. Germline-derived CDR1 and CDR2 are SGHTA and FQGNSA. The CDR3 consists of 14 residues. CDR3 residues: CASSRDSPNTEAFF. DNA for the CDR3: TGTGCCAGCAGTCGGGACAGCCCTAACACTGAAGCTTTCTTT.

The gene calls are TRBV5-1 and TRBJ2-1; D is possibly TRBD1 or TRBD2 (5 bases each). This CDR3 comprises 15 residues. Trimming cost V 0 bases and J 5 bases, with 12 bases left between them. CDR1 SGHRS and CDR2 YFSETQ come from the germline V gene. The CDR3 coding sequence is TGCGCCAGCAGCTTGGGGGGACCACGAAACAATGAGCAGTTCTTC. Its protein product is CASSLGGPRNNEQFF.

The CDR3 sequence: CASSSRDRRTDTQYF. The CDR3 DNA reads as TGTGCCAGCAGTTCCCGGGACAGGCGCACAGATACGCAGTATTTT. The V call is TRBV12-3 or TRBV12-4, the J call TRBJ2-3; 8 bases fit TRBD1. V shed 4 bases, J shed 1 base, and the junction held 4 bases outside the gene matches. The CDR3 extends over 15 amino acids.

This rearrangement joins TRBV4-1 to TRBJ1-2, with D possibly being TRBD1 (6 bases). CDR1 and CDR2 from the germline V gene are MGHRA and YSYEKL. Trimming cost V 5 bases and J 8 bases, with 18 bases left between them. The CDR3 sequence is 14 residues long. CDR3 in amino acids: CASSASGRDMGYTF. In DNA, the CDR3 is TGCGCCAGCAGCGCCTCCGGCAGGGACATGGGCTACACCTTC.

The gene calls are TRBV7-3 and TRBJ2-5, with 12 bases identical to TRBD2. J gave up 5 bases and V 4 bases, and 5 bases lay outside the gene matches. Germline V gene sequence: CDR1 SGHTA, CDR2 FQGTGA. There are 15 residues in the CDR3. The DNA for the CDR3 is TGTGCCAGCAGCTCGACTAGCGGGGGTCTGGAGACCCAGTACTTC. Protein product: CASSSTSGGLETQYF.

The rearrangement joins TRBV5-6 to TRBJ2-7; D possibly corresponds to TRBD2 (6 bases). The germline V gene encodes CDR1 SGHDT and CDR2 YYEEEE. With 6 bases removed from V and 0 bases from J, the gap between germline ends came to 13 bases. The CDR3 sequence is 14 residues long. DNA for the CDR3: TGTGCCAGCACCCCGGGACTGAGCTCCTACGAGCAGTACTTC. It codes for CASTPGLSSYEQYF.

This clonotype has only a few counts. The gene calls are TRBV15 and TRBJ1-5, with a weak D call TRBD1 (5 bases). CDR1 and CDR2 from the germline V gene are LNHNV and YYDKDF (reference sequence). The CDR3 extends over 14 amino acids. V dropped 5 bases and J dropped 3 bases, with 11 bases sitting between them. DNA of the CDR3: TGTGCCACCAGCCCCAGACAGCACAATCAGCCCCAGCATTTT. Its translation is CATSPRQHNQPQHF.

This clonotype was counted ten times or more. The rearrangement links TRBV6-2 or TRBV6-3 to TRBJ2-4, with no clear D. There are 13 residues in the CDR3. V was cut by 6 bases and J by 0 bases, with 6 bases left in between. The germline V gene has CDR1 MNHEY and CDR2 SVGEGT. Here the CDR3 reads CASRQIAKNIQYF. Here the CDR3 DNA reads TGTGCCAGCAGGCAGATAGCCAAAAACATTCAGTACTTC.

This clonotype was picked up a small number of times. The V call is TRBV20-1, the J call TRBJ2-5; 9 bases map to TRBD1. This CDR3 has 13 amino acids. Germline CDR1 is DFQATT and CDR2 is SNEGSKA (reference sequence). After removal of 5 bases from V and 3 bases from J, the junction contained 4 bases not matched to a gene. This CDR3 is CSAPRQGEETQYF. The CDR3 region has the DNA TGCAGTGCTCCCCGACAGGGGGAAGAGACCCAGTACTTC.

This clonotype showed up just a few times. The chain combines TRBV6-1 with TRBJ1-1; 7 nucleotides line up with TRBD1. This CDR3 region has 19 residues. J gave up 1 base and V 6 bases, and 20 bases lay outside the gene matches. Per germline, CDR1 MNHNS and CDR2 SASEGT. For the CDR3, the DNA is TGTGCCAGCAGGCCAGGGGGTGTGGAGTCTTTGGCGTGGAACACTGAAGCTTTCTTT. It yields the protein CASRPGGVESLAWNTEAFF.

J is TRBJ2-7 and V is TRBV18, with 8 bases that match TRBD1. Germline-derived CDR1 and CDR2 are KGHSH and LQKENI. This CDR3 spans 18 amino acids. V lost 3 bases, J lost 2 bases, and 15 bases stayed unmatched. This chain's CDR3 is CASSPHPPGQGRTYEQYF. CDR3 bases: TGTGCCAGCTCACCTCACCCTCCTGGACAGGGAAGAACCTACGAGCAGTACTTC.

This clonotype occurred a few times. The chain has TRBV28 and TRBJ1-2; maybe TRBD1 (6 bases). Looked up from germline, CDR1 is MDHEN and CDR2 is SYDVKM. The CDR3 has 13 amino acids. V was cut by 9 bases and J by 5 bases, with 16 bases left in between. For the CDR3, the DNA is TGTGCCAGTAGGACAGCGAGACTATATGGCTACACCTTC. It yields the protein CASRTARLYGYTF.

This clonotype has a handful of counts. The rearrangement joins TRBV12-3 or TRBV12-4 to TRBJ2-7; 11 bases agree with TRBD2. With 5 bases clipped from V and 7 bases from J, the junction kept 13 bases outside the gene matches. This CDR3 has 16 residues. This CDR3 is CASSPRLVAGGREQYF. The CDR3 DNA is TGTGCCAGCAGTCCCAGACTGGTAGCGGGGGGGCGAGAGCAGTACTTC.

J is TRBJ1-5 and V is TRBV5-1; TRBD1 is a possible D gene (6 bases). The CDR3 totals 15 residues. Germline CDR1 SGHRS, CDR2 YFSETQ. The ends were cut back, 4 bases at V and 5 bases at J, with 16 bases in the middle. The CDR3 DNA sequence: TGCGCCAGCAGCCCAGGTTCGGGGGCTCATCAGCCCCAGCATTTT. The encoded protein is CASSPGSGAHQPQHF.

There are a few counts of this clonotype. The chain is built from TRBV9 and TRBJ2-7; weak D call: TRBD2 (6 bases). The CDR3 is 14 amino acids. The V and J ends lost 4 bases and 2 bases respectively, with 13 bases between them. Germline loops: CDR1 SGDLS, CDR2 YYNGEE. The DNA of the CDR3 is TGTGCCAGCAGCCCCCGTAGCGGAGCCTACGAGCAGTACTTC. This codes for CASSPRSGAYEQYF.

There are many counts of this clonotype. The chain couples TRBV4-1 to TRBJ2-7; D not resolved. The CDR3 has 17 residues. CDR1 and CDR2 from the germline V gene are MGHRA and YSYEKL. Trimming left V 4 bases short and J 1 base short, with 20 bases between. The CDR3 region has the DNA TGCGCCAGCAGCCCCGTCCTTCGCCGAATAGCTTCCTACGAGCAGTACTTC. Protein sequence: CASSPVLRRIASYEQYF.

The chain joins TRBV6-1 to TRBJ2-7, with TRBD1 matching over 7 bases. The V and J ends lost 6 bases and 2 bases, in that order; junction bases with no gene match: 10. The CDR3 has 15 amino acids. CDR1 is MNHNS, CDR2 SASEGT, per germline. DNA of the CDR3: TGTGCCAGCAGGCGAACGACAGGGAACCCCTACGAGCAGTACTTC. Protein product: CASRRTTGNPYEQYF.